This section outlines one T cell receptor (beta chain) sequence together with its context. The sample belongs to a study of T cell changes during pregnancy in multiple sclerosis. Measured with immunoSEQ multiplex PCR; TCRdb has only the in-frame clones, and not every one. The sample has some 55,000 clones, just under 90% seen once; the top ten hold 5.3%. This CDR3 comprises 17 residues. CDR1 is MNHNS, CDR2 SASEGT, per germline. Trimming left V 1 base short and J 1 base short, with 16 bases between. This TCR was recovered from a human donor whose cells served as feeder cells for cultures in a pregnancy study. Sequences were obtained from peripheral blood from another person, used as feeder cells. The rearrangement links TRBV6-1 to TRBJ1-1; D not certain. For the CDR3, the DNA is TGTGCCAGCAGTGAAGGTGGCGGCTACAGCCAGAACACTGAAGCTTTCTTT. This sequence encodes CASSEGGGYSQNTEAFF.